The 3 T cell receptor beta chains reported below all come from one sample, sequenced in a study of read filtering for tumor transcriptome and immune sequencing. The library was built from about 400 ng RNA with molecular barcoded adaptors for alpha/delta and beta/gamma chains. Each CDR3 protein gets one entry after TCRdb re-called the reads with MiXCR. The data show more than 70,000 distinct CDR3 sequences, with 20% to 25% seen just once and approximately 10% held by the top ten. The specimen sequenced was a population of CD138-negative cells sorted from bone marrow. The receptors shown here come from a donor aged 40 or older with multiple myeloma.

This clonotype is deemed medium-sized. This rearrangement joins TRBV27 to TRBJ2-1, with a tentative D call TRBD2 (7 bases). CDR1 is MNHEY and CDR2 is SMNVEV in the germline V gene (reference sequence). Deletions cut 3 bases from V and 8 bases from J, with 14 bases between. The CDR3 spans 14 residues. This CDR3 is CASSLIGGPHEQFF. For the CDR3, the DNA is TGTGCCAGCAGTTTGATCGGGGGGCCGCATGAGCAGTTCTTC.

The table lists this clonotype with many counts. The CDR3 region is CASSLHYGQSSEDTQYF. The CDR3 coding sequence is TGTGCCAGCAGCTTACACTATGGACAGTCGAGTGAAGATACGCAGTATTTT. This chain connects TRBV7-8 to TRBJ2-3; D may be TRBD1 (6 bases). The CDR3 covers 17 residues. In germline, CDR1 is SGHVS, CDR2 FQNEAQ. V was pared by 2 bases and J by 5 bases, with 20 bases between.

This clonotype was observed many times. The V and J genes are TRBV5-1 and TRBJ1-1, with D possibly TRBD1 on 5 matching bases. Germline loops: CDR1 SGHRS, CDR2 YFSETQ. V lost 0 bases and J 5 bases, leaving 14 bases between the germline ends. CDR3 length: 15 residues. The CDR3 is CASSLAGQGRTEAFF. For the CDR3, the DNA is TGCGCCAGCAGCTTGGCCGGGCAGGGCCGGACTGAAGCTTTCTTT.